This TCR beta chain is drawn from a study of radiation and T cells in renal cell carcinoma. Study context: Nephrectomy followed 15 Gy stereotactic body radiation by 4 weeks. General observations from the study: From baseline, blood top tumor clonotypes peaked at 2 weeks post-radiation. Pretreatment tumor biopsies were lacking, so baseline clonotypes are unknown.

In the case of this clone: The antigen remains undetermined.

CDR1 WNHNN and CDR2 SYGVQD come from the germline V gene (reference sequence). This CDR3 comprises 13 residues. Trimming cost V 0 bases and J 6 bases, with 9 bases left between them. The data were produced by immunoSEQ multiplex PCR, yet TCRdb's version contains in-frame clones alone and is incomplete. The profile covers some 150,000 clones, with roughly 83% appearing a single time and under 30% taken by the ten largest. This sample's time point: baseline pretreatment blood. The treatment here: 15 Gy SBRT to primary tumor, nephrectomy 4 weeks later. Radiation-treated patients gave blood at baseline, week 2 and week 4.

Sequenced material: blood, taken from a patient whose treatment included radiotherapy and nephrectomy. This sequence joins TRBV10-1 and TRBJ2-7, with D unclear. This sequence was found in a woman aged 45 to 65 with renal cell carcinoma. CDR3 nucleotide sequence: TGCGCCAGCAGTGAGTCAGAGCCTCGCGAGCAGTACTTC. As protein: CASSESEPREQYF.